This paragraph reports one TCR beta chain. Its matching antigen is unknown. The data are from a study of T cell repertoires in aging, cancer and after chemotherapy. Across the study: Patients with chronic lymphocytic leukemia were sampled before and after fludarabine- or bendamustine-based chemotherapy. The full dataset contained several million TCR reads. Study-level points and caveats: Untreated cancer patients had significantly lower blood TCR diversity than age-matched healthy donors. In cancer patients, declining TCR diversity with age involved lost richness and lost evenness.

TCR beta rearrangements were amplified from peripheral blood genomic DNA. Multiplex touch-down PCR with TRB-A/B primers amplified rearranged V-D-J TRB sequences. Each CDR3 protein gets one entry after TCRdb re-called the multiplex PCR reads with MiXCR. The data contain around 8,800 distinct CDR3 sequences, more than 20% of them singletons. The CDR3 sequence is 13 residues long. With 6 bases clipped from V and 7 bases from J, the junction kept 5 bases outside the gene matches. Per the germline V gene, CDR1 is SGHAT and CDR2 is FQDESV (reference sequence). This receptor was identified in a human donor with a blood cancer. The donor label of this sample is uncertain. The gene calls are TRBV11-1 and TRBJ2-5; 10 nucleotides align to TRBD1. Sequenced material: blood. CDR3 in DNA: TGTGCCAGCAGTCTCCGGGACAGGGGGACCCAGTACTTC. Encoded protein: CASSLRDRGTQYF.